One and the same sample provided the 18 T cell receptor beta chains below, sequenced in a study of T cell responses to AZD1222 COVID-19 vaccine. Here immunoSEQ multiplex PCR was the method, and the copy in TCRdb shows in-frame clones only, minus some. The data show over 150,000 clones, with roughly 93% seen just once and under 1.1% held by the top ten. The sequencing here drew on peripheral blood, taken 28 days after the second dose of the MenACWY control vaccine. Receptors were obtained from an adult who received the MenACWY meningococcal vaccine as a control.

The chain joins TRBV27 to TRBJ1-4; TRBD1 matches 7 bases. CDR1 and CDR2 from the germline V gene are MNHEY and SMNVEV (reference sequence). This CDR3 comprises 15 residues. V lost 8 bases, J lost 4 bases, and 10 bases stayed unmatched. The CDR3, as DNA: TGTGCCAGCCGCACGACGACAGGGCTTAATGAAAAACTGTTTTTT. As protein: CASRTTTGLNEKLFF.

Here the CDR3 reads CASKGPSYEQYF. The CDR3 DNA sequence: TGTGCCAGCAAAGGACCCTCCTACGAGCAGTACTTC. This rearrangement joins TRBV6-5 to TRBJ2-7; unclear D gene. In germline, CDR1 is MNHEY, CDR2 SVGAGI. The CDR3 covers 12 residues. The germline V and J ends were trimmed by 7 bases and 0 bases, with 7 bases remaining between them.

The V gene is TRBV6-5, the J gene TRBJ1-2; possible D gene TRBD1, 6 bases. Germline CDR1 and CDR2: MNHEY and SVGAGI. With 4 bases removed from V and 7 bases from J, the gap between germline ends came to 16 bases. The CDR3 length is 14 residues. The CDR3 sequence: CASSFLRGLGGYTF. DNA of the CDR3: TGTGCCAGCAGTTTCCTCAGGGGTCTCGGTGGCTACACCTTC.

This clone occurred once. The chain has TRBV5-1 and TRBJ1-2; no clear D. The CDR3 consists of 14 residues. Germline V gene lookup returns CDR1 SGHRS and CDR2 YFSETQ. V was trimmed by 0 bases and J by 4 bases, leaving 10 bases between them. CDR3 DNA: TGCGCCAGCAGCTTGGGGGAGGGCCCCTATGGCTACACCTTC. This translates into CASSLGEGPYGYTF.

The chain carries TRBV6-5 and TRBJ1-2, with 7 bases fitting TRBD1. The V segment lost 1 base and the J segment 1 base; nucleotides outside the gene matches: 6. The CDR3 spans 16 residues. The germline V gene has CDR1 MNHEY and CDR2 SVGAGI. The CDR3 is CASSYLGQQFNYGYTF. The CDR3 DNA reads TGTGCCAGCAGTTACTTGGGACAGCAATTTAACTATGGCTACACCTTC.

This clone came up once. The chain uses TRBV2 and TRBJ1-1, with unresolved D. The CDR3 length is 15 residues. The V gene's germline CDR1 is SNHLY and CDR2 FYNNEI. V shed 1 base and J shed 3 bases, with 12 bases lying between them. The CDR3 here is CASSEERGKDTEAFF. CDR3 nucleotide sequence: TGTGCCAGCAGTGAAGAGCGGGGTAAGGACACTGAAGCTTTCTTT.

This rearrangement joins TRBV7-2 to TRBJ2-2; 8 positions match TRBD1. The CDR3 is 16 residues long. With 0 bases clipped from V and 1 base from J, the junction kept 1 base outside the gene matches. Germline loops: CDR1 SGHTA, CDR2 FQGNSA. Here the CDR3 DNA reads TGTGCCAGCAGCTTAGCAGGGACAGGGAACACCGGGGAGCTGTTTTTT. Protein sequence: CASSLAGTGNTGELFF.

This rearrangement joins TRBV3-1 (or the pseudogene TRBV3-2) to TRBJ1-2; 8 nucleotides agree with TRBD1. Germline CDR1 is LGHDT and CDR2 is YNNKEL (reference sequence). This CDR3 contains 15 residues. V shed 1 base, J shed 3 bases, and the junction held 4 bases outside the gene matches. The CDR3, as DNA: TGTGCCAGCAGCCAAGGGGGGGGACAGGACTATGGCTACACCTTC. Amino acid sequence: CASSQGGGQDYGYTF.

The rearrangement links TRBV3-1 (or the pseudogene TRBV3-2) to TRBJ1-1; the D is unclear. This CDR3 comprises 12 residues. The ends were cut back, 4 bases at V and 0 bases at J, with 3 bases in the middle. The germline V gene has CDR1 LGHDT and CDR2 YNNKEL (reference sequence). In DNA form, the CDR3 reads TGTGCCAGCAGCCGGATGAACACTGAAGCTTTCTTT. It is translated as CASSRMNTEAFF.

The chain uses TRBV19 and TRBJ1-5; D is uncertain. Germline loops: CDR1 LNHDA, CDR2 SQIVND (reference sequence). This CDR3 is built from 14 residues. Deletions cut 2 bases from V and 5 bases from J, with 10 bases between. For the CDR3, the DNA is TGTGCCAGTAGTATATTGGCAGACCATCAGCCCCAGCATTTT. Amino acid sequence: CASSILADHQPQHF.

The chain is built from TRBV19 and TRBJ1-5; no definite D call. Deletions cut 4 bases from V and 2 bases from J, with 9 bases between. The CDR3 is made up of 14 amino acids. Germline values: CDR1 LNHDA, CDR2 SQIVND (reference sequence). The CDR3, as DNA: TGTGCCAGTAGTAAAAGGGATCGCAATCAGCCCCAGCATTTT. Translation: CASSKRDRNQPQHF.

The chain employs TRBV25-1 and TRBJ2-1; 8 nucleotides line up with TRBD2. CDR3 size: 16 residues. The J segment lost 7 bases and the V segment lost 8 bases, leaving 16 bases of the junction unmatched. Germline assignment: CDR1 MGHDK and CDR2 SYGVNS. CDR3 nucleotide sequence: TGTGCCAGCGCACCCCCCGGGGTAGCGGGAACAAATGAGCAGTTCTTC. This encodes CASAPPGVAGTNEQFF.

V and J are TRBV20-1 and TRBJ1-1, with D unresolved. Trimming cost V 5 bases and J 9 bases, with 4 bases left between them. The germline gives CDR1 DFQATT, CDR2 SNEGSKA (reference sequence). The CDR3 consists of 8 residues. The DNA for the CDR3 is TGCAGTGCTCAAAAAGCTTTCTTT. This encodes CSAQKAFF.

The chain recombines TRBV21-1 with TRBJ1-1. TRBV21-1 is noted as a pseudogene. The CDR3 is 18 residues long. The CDR3 sequence is CASSKGDTVFVSIGGAFF. The CDR3 DNA follows: TGTGCCAGCAGCAAAGGGGACACCGTCTTTGTTAGTATCGGGGGAGCTTTCTTT.

The rearrangement joins TRBV5-5 to TRBJ1-1; 8 bases line up with TRBD1. Germline V CDR1 and CDR2: SGHKS, YYEKEE (reference sequence). There are 14 residues in the CDR3. The V gene end was trimmed by 1 base and the J gene end by 4 bases; junction bases not matched to a gene: 3. This CDR3 is CASSLFTGGTEAFF. The CDR3 coding sequence is TGTGCCAGCAGCTTGTTTACAGGGGGCACTGAAGCTTTCTTT. Full variable domain (missing parts from reference TRBV5-5 and TRBJ1-1): DAGVTQSPTHLIKTRGQQVTLRCSPISGHKSVSWYQQVLGQGPQFIFQYYEKEERGRGNFPDRFSARQFPNYSSELNVNALLLGDSALYLCASSLFTGGTEAFFGQGTRLTVV.

This chain connects TRBV6-5 to TRBJ1-1; 9 bases match TRBD1. The CDR3 has 14 amino acids. V trimming: 7 bases; J trimming: 5 bases; junction bases outside the gene matches: 8. From germline, CDR1 is MNHEY and CDR2 SVGAGI. The DNA for the CDR3 is TGTGCCAGCACCTTGACAGGGGGAGGAACTGAAGCTTTCTTT. This encodes CASTLTGGGTEAFF.

This clone occurred once. The rearrangement joins TRBV5-5 to TRBJ1-1, with a weak D call TRBD1 (5 bases). Germline values: CDR1 SGHKS, CDR2 YYEKEE (reference sequence). With 3 bases removed from V and 0 bases from J, the gap between germline ends came to 15 bases. The CDR3 covers 16 residues. CDR3 in amino acids: CASSSQGGNMNTEAFF. In nucleotides, the CDR3 is TGTGCCAGCAGCTCGCAGGGTGGGAATATGAACACTGAAGCTTTCTTT.

The J gene is TRBJ1-6, the V gene TRBV7-2, with D perhaps TRBD1 (6 bases). Germline assignment: CDR1 SGHTA and CDR2 FQGNSA. Trimming removed 5 bases from V and 4 bases from J, with 12 bases in between. The CDR3 has 15 residues. CDR3 in amino acids: CASSLGGAYNSPLHF. CDR3 sequence (DNA): TGTGCCAGCAGCCTTGGGGGGGCATATAATTCACCCCTCCACTTT.